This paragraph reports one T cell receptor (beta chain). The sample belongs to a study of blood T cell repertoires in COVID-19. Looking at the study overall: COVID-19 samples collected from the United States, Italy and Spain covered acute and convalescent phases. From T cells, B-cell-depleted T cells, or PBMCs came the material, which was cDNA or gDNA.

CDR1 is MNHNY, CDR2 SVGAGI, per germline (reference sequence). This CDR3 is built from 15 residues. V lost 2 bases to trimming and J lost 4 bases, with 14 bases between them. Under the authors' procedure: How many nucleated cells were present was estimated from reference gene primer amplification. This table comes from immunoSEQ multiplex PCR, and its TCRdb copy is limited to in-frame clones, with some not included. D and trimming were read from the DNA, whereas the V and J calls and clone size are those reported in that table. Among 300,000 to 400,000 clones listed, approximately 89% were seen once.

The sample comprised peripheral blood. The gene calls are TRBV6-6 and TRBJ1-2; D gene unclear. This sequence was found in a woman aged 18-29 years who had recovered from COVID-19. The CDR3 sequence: CASSYPDGGFYGYTF. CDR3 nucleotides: TGTGCCAGCAGTTACCCTGACGGAGGCTTCTATGGCTACACCTTC.